The T cell receptor beta chain described here comes from a study of cytomegalovirus exposure and HLA in healthy donors. Study-level background: As an earlier analysis found, some 180 million T cells yielded 90 million to 140 million unique TCR beta sequences. General study findings and limits: TRBV6-2, TRBV6-3 and some other V segments were excluded as indistinguishable.

Nominal health characterized the donors when sampled, though unrecorded immune exposures were likely. CDR1 is SGHRS, CDR2 YFSETQ, per germline. The CDR3 is made up of 18 amino acids. Trimming at V came to 0 bases and at J to 2 bases, leaving 6 bases not matched to a gene. 60 Vbeta and 13 Jbeta primers were used in PCR. The table came from immunoSEQ multiplex PCR; TCRdb's copy has only in-frame clones and leaves some out. This sample yields some 150,000 clones, of which approximately 80% are seen a single time; approximately 6% belongs to the top ten. In the case of this clone: Its antigen is currently unknown.

The receptor comes from a man younger than 40 in good health and CMV-seropositive. Sequencing used PBMCs. The chain has TRBV5-1 and TRBJ2-7, with 15 bases that match TRBD2. The CDR3 coding sequence is TGCGCCAGCAGCTTGGGGGGACTAGCGGGAGGAGGGACCTACGAGCAGTACTTC. This sequence encodes CASSLGGLAGGGTYEQYF.